These T cell receptor beta chains were read from a single sample in a study of T cells in Graves' hyperthyroidism and ophthalmopathy. In TCRdb, the multiplex PCR reads were re-called with MiXCR into one record per CDR3 protein. The table shows around 620,000 distinct CDR3 sequences, with over 12% occurring only once. Sequencing was carried out using blood. These TCRs come from a woman aged 18-35 years with Graves' ophthalmopathy. The CDR3 runs from the conserved cysteine through the conserved F or W. Fields, in order: D gene, J gene, clone size, V gene, CDR3 DNA, CDR3 protein. A D gene is named only where the DNA matches it firmly. A clone size is listed for some rows: how often the clone was seen (once, few, many), or a class if it is expanded.

.,TRBJ2-7,few,TRBV6-1,TGTGCCAGCAGTCCAGGGAGTACAGGCGAGCAGTACTTC,CASSPGSTGEQYF
.,TRBJ1-1,many,TRBV7-9,TGTGCCAGCAGCTTAGCTGGGGTTCCTCGGGACCCCGAAAAAGCTTTCTTT,CASSLAGVPRDPEKAFF
.,TRBJ2-7,many,TRBV27,TGTGCCAGCAGCCTCCAAGGGCCTTGGGCGGCATGGGAAGAGCAGTACTTC,CASSLQGPWAAWEEQYF
.,TRBJ1-1,many,TRBV6-1,TGTGCCAGCAGTGAAAGGGCCATGAACACTGAAGCTTTCTTT,CASSERAMNTEAFF
.,TRBJ2-5,many,TRBV12-3/TRBV12-4,TGTGCCAGCAGTTTGCAGGGTATAAGCCAAGAGACCCAGTACTTC,CASSLQGISQETQYF
TRBD2,TRBJ2-1,many,TRBV7-3,TGTGCCAGCAGCTTAGAGACTAGCGGGAACGATGAGCAGTTCTTC,CASSLETSGNDEQFF
TRBD2,TRBJ2-3,.,TRBV15,TGTGCCACCAGCACCAGACTAGCGGGAGACACAGATACGCAGTATTTT,CATSTRLAGDTDTQYF
.,TRBJ2-7,many,TRBV7-3,TGTGCCAGCAGCTCCTATTATACCTACGAGCAGTACTTC,CASSSYYTYEQYF
.,TRBJ1-3,many,TRBV30,TGTGCCTGGAGTTCCGGCGGCAACGAAAACACCATATATTTT,CAWSSGGNENTIYF
.,TRBJ2-3,.,TRBV5-6,TGTGCCTGCAGCTTGCGAAGGACAGATACGCAGTATTTT,CACSLRRTDTQYF
.,TRBJ1-1,.,TRBV27,TGTGCCAGCAGTTTATTGCGGGAGGGCCGGTGGGGCACTGAAGCTTTCTTT,CASSLLREGRWGTEAFF
.,TRBJ2-1,few,TRBV20-1,TGCAGCGCCCTCGGTAGCACTAGCAGACTATACAATGAGCAGTTCTTC,CSALGSTSRLYNEQFF
.,TRBJ1-2,.,TRBV29-1,TGCAGCGTTGGGGCTAGAGGGGAGGGAAACTATGGCTACACCTTC,CSVGARGEGNYGYTF
TRBD1,TRBJ1-1,many,TRBV19,TGTGCCAGTACCCTCAAACAGGGGGGGTGGACTGAAGCTTTCTTT,CASTLKQGGWTEAFF
.,TRBJ2-3,many,TRBV2,TGTGCCAGCAGTCCCACCGCTAAGATGGGCACAGATACGCAGTATTTT,CASSPTAKMGTDTQYF
TRBD1,TRBJ2-1,.,TRBV19,TGTGCCAGTAGCCACACGACGGGACAGAGGTACAATGAGCAGTTCTTC,CASSHTTGQRYNEQFF
TRBD1,TRBJ1-1,few,TRBV5-1,TGCGCCAGCAGAACTCGGGACAGGGCATCCTTGGGAGAAGCTTTCTTT,CASRTRDRASLGEAFF
.,TRBJ2-1,.,TRBV25-1,TGTGCCAGCAGTGAACAGGACGCCAGCAATGAGCAGTTCTTC,CASSEQDASNEQFF
.,TRBJ2-1,few,TRBV4-2,TGTGCCAGCAGCCAAGAAAGGGACTCAAAGAACAATGAGCAGTTCTTC,CASSQERDSKNNEQFF
.,TRBJ2-1,many,TRBV10-1,TGCGCCAGCACCGTTCCGGGAAATGAGCAGTTCTTC,CASTVPGNEQFF
.,TRBJ1-2,few,TRBV7-2,TGTGCCAGCAGCCCGGCCCCGGGGCAGGGCAGGGGCTACACCTTC,CASSPAPGQGRGYTF
TRBD1,TRBJ2-7,few,TRBV18,TGTGCCAGCTCACCTTACGCGGCCCGGACAGGGATCGAGCAGTACTTC,CASSPYAARTGIEQYF
TRBD2,TRBJ2-2,few,TRBV6-2/TRBV6-3,TGTGCCAGCAGCGTAACGGGAGGGCCAACCGGGGAGCTGTTTTTT,CASSVTGGPTGELFF
TRBD2,TRBJ2-5,many,TRBV20-1,TGCAGTGTCAAGGGAGGGCGGGAGACCCAGTACTTC,CSVKGGRETQYF
.,TRBJ2-1,many,TRBV5-1,TGCGCCAGCAGCTTACTATCCCTGATCAACAATGAGCAGTTCTTC,CASSLLSLINNEQFF
TRBD1,TRBJ2-7,.,TRBV18,TGTGCCAGCTCACTACCGGGACAGGGGGTAAACGAGCAGTACTTC,CASSLPGQGVNEQYF
.,TRBJ2-3,many,TRBV27,TGTGCCAGCGGCTTCCTCCACAGTCGACAGAGCCTAGATACGCAGTATTTT,CASGFLHSRQSLDTQYF
TRBD2,TRBJ2-2,.,TRBV9,TGTGCCAGCAGCCCCCGAGTGACGGGGCGCGGGAGAAGCACCGGGGAGCTGTTTTTT,CASSPRVTGRGRSTGELFF
.,TRBJ1-2,few,TRBV20-1,TGCAGTGCTCTCTGGGAGGTTATAGGCTACACCTTC,CSALWEVIGYTF
TRBD1,TRBJ1-2,many,TRBV10-3,TGTGCCATCAGTGGACAGGGGGCGCATGGCTACACCTTC,CAISGQGAHGYTF
.,TRBJ1-4,.,TRBV14,TGTGCCAGCAGCCGCCGGACGGGAACTAATGAAAAACTGTTTTTT,CASSRRTGTNEKLFF
TRBD1,TRBJ1-2,many,TRBV6-5,TGTGCCAGCAGTTACTCGGACAGGGACGATGGCTACACCTTC,CASSYSDRDDGYTF
TRBD1,TRBJ1-4,few,TRBV15,TGTGCCACCAGCAGAGACAGGGGGTACGAAAAACTGTTTTTT,CATSRDRGYEKLFF
TRBD1,TRBJ1-2,few,TRBV20-1,TGCAGTGCTAGAGATGGGAGGGACAGGGCTGGGAGTGGCTACACCTTC,CSARDGRDRAGSGYTF
.,TRBJ1-2,few,TRBV5-6,TGTGCCAGCAGCCAAGCTAATGGAGGTGATGGCTACACCTTC,CASSQANGGDGYTF
TRBD1,TRBJ2-5,few,TRBV6-2/TRBV6-3,TGTGCCAGCAGTAATCCGGGACAGGGGACAGAGACCCAGTACTTC,CASSNPGQGTETQYF
.,TRBJ1-4,.,TRBV4-1,TGCGCCAGCAGCCAGAAAGTGGGCAGAACTAATGAAAAACTGTTTTTT,CASSQKVGRTNEKLFF
.,TRBJ2-3,many,TRBV2,TGTGCCAGCTTGAGCTCGGGGAACACAGATACGCAGTATTTT,CASLSSGNTDTQYF
TRBD1,TRBJ2-5,many,TRBV7-9,TGTGCCAGCAGCATCAGGACAGGGGAAGAGACCCAGTACTTC,CASSIRTGEETQYF
TRBD1,TRBJ2-7,many,TRBV28,TGTGCCAGCAGTGTACCACAGGGGCGCGAGCAGTACTTC,CASSVPQGREQYF
TRBD1,TRBJ2-7,many,TRBV7-9,TGTGCCAGCAGCTTAGTGGGGACAGGAACCTACGAGCAGTACTTC,CASSLVGTGTYEQYF
.,TRBJ1-5,many,TRBV7-2,TGTGCCAGCAGCTTAGGGGCAGCGTATAGCAATCAGCCCCAGCATTTT,CASSLGAAYSNQPQHF
.,TRBJ1-2,few,TRBV20-1,TGCAGTGCTACGTCCCTTTACCAGTACTATGGCTACACCTTC,CSATSLYQYYGYTF
.,TRBJ2-4,many,TRBV6-1,TGTGCCAGCAGTGATAGCCGGACTCAGTACTTC,CASSDSRTQYF
TRBD2,TRBJ2-5,many,TRBV14,TGTGCCAGCAGCCAAGAAGCGGGAGGTTTCCAAGAGACCCAGTACTTC,CASSQEAGGFQETQYF
.,TRBJ2-3,.,TRBV6-1,TGTGCCAGCAGTGAAGCGGGCAGTACGCAGTATTTT,CASSEAGSTQYF
.,TRBJ2-2,many,TRBV5-5,TGTGCCAGCAGCTTGAGGCTTGTGGACACCGGGGAGCTGTTTTTT,CASSLRLVDTGELFF
TRBD1,TRBJ1-1,.,TRBV24-1,TGTGCCACCGTATCGAGGGGACAGATGAACACTGAAGCTTTCTTT,CATVSRGQMNTEAFF
.,TRBJ2-5,few,TRBV19,TGTGCCAGTAGGGAGACGGTTCAAGAGACCCAGTACTTC,CASRETVQETQYF
TRBD2,TRBJ2-1,.,TRBV7-6,TGTGCCAGCAGCTTGACTAGCAGGAGCTCCTACAATGAGCAGTTCTTC,CASSLTSRSSYNEQFF
.,TRBJ1-2,few,TRBV11-2,TGTGCCAGCAGCTCCGGACCCTCGGCGGGCTATGGCTACACCTTC,CASSSGPSAGYGYTF